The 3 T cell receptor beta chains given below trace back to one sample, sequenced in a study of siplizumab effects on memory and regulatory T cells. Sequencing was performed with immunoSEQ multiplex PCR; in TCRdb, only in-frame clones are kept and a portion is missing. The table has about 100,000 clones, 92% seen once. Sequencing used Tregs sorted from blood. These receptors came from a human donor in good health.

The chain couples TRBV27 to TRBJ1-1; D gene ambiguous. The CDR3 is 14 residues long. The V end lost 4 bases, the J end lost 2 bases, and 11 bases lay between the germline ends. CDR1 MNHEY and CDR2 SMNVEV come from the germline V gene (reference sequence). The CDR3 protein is CASSSRRGNTEAFF. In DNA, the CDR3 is TGTGCCAGCAGTTCACGTCGGGGAAACACTGAAGCTTTCTTT.

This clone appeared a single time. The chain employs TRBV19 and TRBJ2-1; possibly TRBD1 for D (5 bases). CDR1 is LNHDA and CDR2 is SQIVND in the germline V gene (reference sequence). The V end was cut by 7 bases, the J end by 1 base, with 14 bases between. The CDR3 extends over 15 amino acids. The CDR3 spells CASKGPGLSYNEQFF. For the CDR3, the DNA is TGTGCCAGTAAGGGGCCAGGTCTATCCTACAATGAGCAGTTCTTC.

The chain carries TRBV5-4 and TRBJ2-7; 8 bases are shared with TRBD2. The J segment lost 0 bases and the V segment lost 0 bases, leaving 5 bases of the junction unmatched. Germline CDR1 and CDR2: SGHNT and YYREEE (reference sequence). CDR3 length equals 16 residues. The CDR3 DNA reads TGTGCCAGCAGCTTGGGTAGCGGGGCTAGCTCCTACGAGCAGTACTTC. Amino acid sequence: CASSLGSGASSYEQYF.